The present T cell receptor (beta chain) was sequenced within a study of T cell responses to AZD1222 COVID-19 vaccine. Some clones are missing from TCRdb's copy, which holds only in-frame ones; the method was immunoSEQ multiplex PCR. The profile shows more than 90,000 clones, 80% to 90% of them singletons. General observations from the study: Researchers took repertoire samples only after the peak T cell response had come.

A single count supports this clone. Its target is unknown. This CDR3 is built from 15 residues. Germline trimming cut 3 bases from V and 2 bases from J; bases unmatched to any gene: 3. Germline loops: CDR1 LGHNA, CDR2 YSLEER. The starting material was peripheral blood, obtained 28 days after the second AZD1222 dose. This sequence was found in an adult who received the AZD1222 COVID-19 vaccine. The gene calls are TRBV4-3 and TRBJ2-7; 11 bases align to TRBD2. This CDR3 is CASSQLAGGTYEQYF. The DNA of the CDR3 is TGCGCCAGCAGCCAGCTAGCGGGAGGTACCTACGAGCAGTACTTC.